The T cell receptor beta chain described here comes from a study of radiotherapy plus CTLA-4 blockade in lung cancer. Study overall: Disease control reached under 35%, with objective responses in about 19%. General study results and limits: In blood, early T cell clone dynamics reportedly predicted response best, together with interferon-beta.

To note about this clone: Antigen unknown.

The protocol was immunoSEQ multiplex PCR, while the TCRdb copy is restricted to in-frame clones and leaves out a portion. The table lists approximately 60,000 clones, about 72% of them singletons. The V end lost 0 bases, the J end lost 1 base, and 9 bases lay between the germline ends. Germline lookup yields CDR1 LGHNT and CDR2 FRNRAP. The CDR3 extends over 16 amino acids. This receptor was taken from a human donor with non-small cell lung cancer who had a complete response to radiotherapy plus ipilimumab. This chain uses TRBV12-5 with TRBJ2-2; D not resolved. This specimen was peripheral blood, taken from a patient treated with radiotherapy plus ipilimumab. The CDR3 sequence is CASGLVRVGNTGELFF. Here the CDR3 DNA reads TGTGCTAGTGGTTTGGTACGGGTGGGGAACACCGGGGAGCTGTTTTTT. The complete variable domain, with remaining parts taken from reference TRBV12-5 and TRBJ2-2, reads DARVTQTPRHKVTEMGQEVTMRCQPILGHNTVFWYRQTMMQGLELLAYFRNRAPLDDSGMPKDRFSAEMPDATLATLKIQPSEPRDSAVYFCASGLVRVGNTGELFFGEGSRLTVL.